There are a few counts of the clone carrying this TCR beta chain. Next came a second PCR, run for about 7 to 12 cycles, which used a sample-barcoded 5' primer along with a J-beta primer mix. TCRdb reprocessed the 5' RACE reads with MiXCR, giving one entry per CDR3 protein. The repertoire holds around 790,000 distinct CDR3 sequences, with around 43% as singletons. The data originate from a study of blood T cells in healthy people across ages. The CDR3 sequence is 15 residues long. Germline CDR1 reads DFQATT; CDR2 reads SNEGSKA (reference sequence). V shed 6 bases and J 6 bases; nucleotides not matched to a gene: 11.

The genes are TRBV20-1 and TRBJ2-3; TRBD1 matches at 11 bases. This sequence originates from a man in his 60s in good health. Input material: blood. In nucleotides, the CDR3 is TGCAGTGCCACTCGCCCCGGGACAGGGGGGGATACGCAGTATTTT. This gives the protein CSATRPGTGGDTQYF.